This T cell receptor beta chain emerged from a study of T cell responses to AZD1222 COVID-19 vaccine. CDR3 size: 20 residues. V was pared by 5 bases and J by 2 bases, with 19 bases of the junction left unmatched. The germline CDR1 and CDR2 sequences are KGHSH and LQKENI. The table came from immunoSEQ multiplex PCR; TCRdb's copy has only in-frame clones and leaves some out. The profile shows about 130,000 clones, about 91% of them singletons. The specimen was peripheral blood, collected on day 0 of AZD1222 vaccination. The receptor comes from an adult in good health. The J gene is TRBJ1-3, the V gene TRBV18, with TRBD1 identical over 9 bases. The CDR3 reads CASSSYFEGQGIITGNTIYF. The DNA of the CDR3 is TGTGCCAGCTCATCCTACTTTGAGGGACAGGGAATAATCACTGGAAACACCATATATTTT. Together with reference TRBV18 and TRBJ1-3, the CDR3 gives the full variable domain: NAGVMQNPRHLVRRRGQEARLRCSPMKGHSHVYWYRQLPEEGLKFMVYLQKENIIDESGMPKERFSAEFPKEGPSILRIQQVVRGDSAAYFCASSSYFEGQGIITGNTIYFGEGSWLTVV.